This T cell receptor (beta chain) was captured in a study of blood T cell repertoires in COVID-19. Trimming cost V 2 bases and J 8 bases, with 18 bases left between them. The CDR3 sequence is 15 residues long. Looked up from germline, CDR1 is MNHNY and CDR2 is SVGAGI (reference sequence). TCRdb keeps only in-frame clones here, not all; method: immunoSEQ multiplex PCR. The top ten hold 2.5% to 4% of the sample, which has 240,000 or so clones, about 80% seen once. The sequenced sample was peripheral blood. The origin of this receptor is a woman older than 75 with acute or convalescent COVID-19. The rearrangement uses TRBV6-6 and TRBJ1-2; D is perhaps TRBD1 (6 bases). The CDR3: CASSYGGGQGGGYTF. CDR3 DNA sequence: TGTGCCAGCAGTTACGGGGGGGGGCAGGGTGGCGGCTACACCTTC.